The present entry profiles one T cell receptor beta chain with its context. At least ten counts were recorded for this clonotype. This receptor's antigen is unknown. One base away there is no much larger clone; base qualities are not given. These data come from a study of T cells in Graves' hyperthyroidism and ophthalmopathy (dated by TCRdb to about 2019). With respect to the entire study: Peripheral blood was collected at initial diagnosis, before any treatment. To identify distinguishing TCR V-J signatures, a discovery cohort of 100 or so patients was used, comprising some 43 with Graves' ophthalmopathy and 55 to 65 with stable Graves' hyperthyroidism. Prospective prediction of ophthalmopathy was tested in an independent validation cohort of fewer than 20 hyperthyroidism patients and 15 to 17 patients who later progressed to ophthalmopathy. The 80 to 100 discovery patients were randomly divided into training and test sets at a 7:3 ratio. The study also compared thyroid tissue and blood T-cell repertoires from 5 to 7 Graves' hyperthyroidism patients. Once sampling was done, hyperthyroidism patients were given methimazole at a starting dose of 30 mg daily, whereas ophthalmopathy patients were given high-dose intravenous methylprednisolone. The paper reports TCR Vbeta CDR3 sequencing of 140 or so peripheral blood samples: around 41 ophthalmopathy, fewer than 80 hyperthyroidism and approximately 17 progressor patients.

Graves' hyperthyroidism was defined as stable when no progression to ophthalmopathy occurred over 18 months of follow-up. Hyperthyroidism patients were aged 18 to 65 years and newly diagnosed, with disease duration of less than 2 months. Any patient with an uncontrolled infection, another autoimmune disease, pregnancy or lactation was excluded. Diagnoses relied on clinical symptoms, serum thyroxine and TRAb, thyroid ultrasound and orbital computed tomography. PBMCs were separated from around 9.1 ml of fresh peripheral blood using Ficoll-Paque density gradient centrifugation. Total RNA was extracted with Trizol reagent, and quality was checked on an Agilent 2100 Bioanalyzer. The TCR beta CDR3 regions were amplified from the RNA transcripts. The first round of RT-PCR for the TCR CDR3 was performed with the HTBI primer set and the Qiagen OneStep RT-PCR kit. A second multiplex PCR round built the libraries, followed by size selection and purification. Sequencing of the libraries was done on an Illumina HiSeq2000 using paired-end 100 bp reads. The published analysis was carried out like this. SOAPnuke was used to process the raw data, removing reads that contained adapters or uncalled bases, had a mean Phred below 15, or lacked an exact match to the constant primer or identifier. COPE v1.2.5 was used to merge high-quality paired reads, and clonotypes were defined as unique nucleotide sequences. MiTCR v1.1 was used to align clonotypes to the IMGT TRBV, TRBD and TRBJ reference segments. Analysis was restricted to V-J combinations with a frequency above 0.0001, which covered about 99% of repertoires. The TCS score was defined as F50 (clonal expansion) divided by E x V (chaos), with BLOSUM62-based TCRdist calculated between CDR3 peptides within each V-J. Welch's t-statistics and random forest reduced some 510 V-J features to some 14, which were used in a naive Bayes classifier (R e1071). TCRdb passed the public sequencing reads through fastp at Q25 and MiXCR, retaining productive beta sequences. Each record represents a unique CDR3 protein, reported with the most common genes and DNA among its rows. The V and J calls and clone size come from TCRdb's table, not from the authors' own analysis. The sample table records about 320,000 distinct CDR3 sequences; roughly 15% of these occur just once. Approximately 31% of the sample lies in the top ten.

Study-wide conclusions, independent of this receptor: A model built on a 13 V-J signature distinguished ophthalmopathy from stable hyperthyroidism, reaching around 88% sensitivity and about 81% specificity in cross-validation and 80%/75% in testing. Blood samples also contained most of the expanded thyroid clonotypes (frequency above 0.001), which suggests that blood repertoires may reflect thyroid immune responses. No statistical method was used to fix the sample size in advance, and group allocation was not hidden from the investigators. In validation, the model predicted progression to ophthalmopathy a median of approximately 6.3 months before onset, with 70% to 71% sensitivity and more than 72% specificity.

The specimen sequenced was blood. This receptor was identified in a man aged 30 to 45 with Graves' hyperthyroidism.

The sequenced DNA is TGTGCTAGTGCCGGACAGAGTGGTGAGACCCAGTACTTC. This gives the protein CASAGQSGETQYF. The chain links TRBV12-5 with TRBJ2-5, with TRBD1 tentatively as D gene (6 bases match). V is clipped by 7 bases and J by 5 bases, and the sequence between their germline boundaries is 14 bases long. From its cysteine to its phenylalanine, the CDR3 spans 13 amino acids. CDR3 DNA is the only sequence kept; it has 39 bases, read in frame from the first base. CDR1 and CDR2, per the germline V gene, are LGHNT and FRNRAP.